This T cell receptor beta chain was identified in a study of blood T cell repertoires in COVID-19 (dated by TCRdb to about 2020). Context from the whole study: Samples covering the acute and convalescent phases of COVID-19 were provided by collaborators in the United States, Italy and Spain. Deeply sampled blood TCRbeta repertoires from subjects exposed to, actively infected with, or recovered from COVID-19 were included in the dataset. Where HLA class I and class II types were available, the types were taken from metadata supplied by the sample provider, not from assay-based typing. A de-identified subject ID, COVID-19 status, age in years and sex were almost always included in the sample metadata. The samples were drawn from the first 160 participants of the ongoing ImmuneRACE study and from roughly 1,300 subjects provided by 6 global collaborators. The prospective study material was composed of cDNA or gDNA derived from T cells, B-cell-depleted T cells, or PBMCs. The repertoires were released in a freely available public database meant as a resource for research on the immune response to SARS-CoV-2.

Broad study findings and their caveats: The amount of clinical and demographic metadata varied by source and participant and was provided uncurated.

Trimming at the junction amounts to 4 bases on V and 1 base on J, and the germline ends lie 17 bases apart. The germline V gene (reference sequence) sets CDR1 to GTSNPN and CDR2 to SVGIG. The CDR3 holds 15 amino acids from the cysteine to the phenylalanine. Of the read, only the CDR3 DNA is kept; its 45 bases are in frame from base 1. Worth noting for this clone: No cognate antigen has been identified for it. No much larger clone exists at a distance of one base, and base qualities are not known.

The immunoSEQ Assay, a bias-controlled multiplex PCR, was used to amplify TCRbeta CDR3 regions from genomic DNA. The study's processing was this. Within the assay, amplification of reference gene primers was used to estimate how many nucleated cells each sample contained. To quantify the absolute abundance of each unique TCRbeta CDR3 rearrangement, sequence reads were collapsed and filtered. For each sample, productive Simpson clonality was calculated as the square root of Simpson's diversity index across productive rearrangements. What TCRdb holds here is the immuneACCESS table cut down to in-frame rearrangements. Part of the clones is not present; checked against another copy, under half of the missing clones reflect an unresolved V gene, and the others are unexplained. The V and J calls and the clone size are those of that table, but D and trimming were determined from the DNA. Across this sample there are some 80,000 clones, with about three quarters seen only once. The top ten hold 20% of the sample.

The collaborating institutions used their own protocols to collect whole blood in K2EDTA tubes. Collaborator samples were shipped for TCRbeta analysis as frozen whole blood, isolated PBMCs, or DNA extracted from either sample type. This chain joins TRBV30 to TRBJ2-7, with the D segment identity uncertain. Sequencing was carried out using peripheral blood. The sequence came from a woman older than 75 with active or convalescent COVID-19. The DNA reads as follows: TGTGCCTGGACATCCGGCCTGGGCAATTCCTACGAGCAGTACTTC. The encoded protein is CAWTSGLGNSYEQYF.